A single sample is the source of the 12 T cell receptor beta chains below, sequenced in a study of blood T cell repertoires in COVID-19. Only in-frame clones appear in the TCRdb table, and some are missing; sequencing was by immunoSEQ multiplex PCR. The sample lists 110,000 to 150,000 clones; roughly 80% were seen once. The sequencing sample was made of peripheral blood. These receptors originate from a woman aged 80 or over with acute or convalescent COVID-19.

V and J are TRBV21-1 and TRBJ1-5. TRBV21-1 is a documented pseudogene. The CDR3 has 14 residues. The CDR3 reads CASSKATGEQPQHF. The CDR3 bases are TGTGCCAGCAGCAAAGCAACGGGAGAGCAGCCCCAGCATTTT.

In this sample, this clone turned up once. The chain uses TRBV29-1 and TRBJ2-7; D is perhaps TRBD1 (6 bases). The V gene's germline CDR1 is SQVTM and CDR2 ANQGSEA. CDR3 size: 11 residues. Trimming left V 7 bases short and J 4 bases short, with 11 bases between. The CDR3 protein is CSARTEYEQYF. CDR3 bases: TGCAGCGCTCGGACAGAGTACGAGCAGTACTTC.

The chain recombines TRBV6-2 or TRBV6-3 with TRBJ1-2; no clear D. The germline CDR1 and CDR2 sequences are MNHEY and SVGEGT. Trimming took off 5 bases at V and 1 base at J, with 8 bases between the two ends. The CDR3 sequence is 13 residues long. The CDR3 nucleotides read TGTGCCAGCAGTAGAGGTGATAACTATGGCTACACCTTC. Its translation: CASSRGDNYGYTF.

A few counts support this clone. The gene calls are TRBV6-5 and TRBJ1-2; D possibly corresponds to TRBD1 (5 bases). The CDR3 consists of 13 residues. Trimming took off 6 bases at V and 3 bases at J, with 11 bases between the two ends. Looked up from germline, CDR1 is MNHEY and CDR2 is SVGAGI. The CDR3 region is CASRVPGDYGYTF. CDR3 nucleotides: TGTGCCAGCAGGGTCCCGGGGGACTATGGCTACACCTTC.

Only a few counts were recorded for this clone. In DNA, the CDR3 is TGTGCCAGCAGCTTAGGTGAGACAGGGGCCTACGAGCAGTACTTC. It codes for CASSLGETGAYEQYF. The chain links TRBV5-4 to TRBJ2-7; 8 bases fit TRBD1. Germline loops: CDR1 SGHNT, CDR2 YYREEE (reference sequence). The CDR3 loop spans 15 amino acids. V gave up 2 bases and J gave up 2 bases; unmatched junction bases: 6. Combining the CDR3 with reference TRBV5-4 and TRBJ2-7 gives the whole variable domain ETGVTQSPTHLIKTRGQQVTLRCSSQSGHNTVSWYQQALGQGPQFIFQYYREEENGRGNFPPRFSGLQFPNYSSELNVNALELDDSALYLCASSLGETGAYEQYFGPGTRLTVT.

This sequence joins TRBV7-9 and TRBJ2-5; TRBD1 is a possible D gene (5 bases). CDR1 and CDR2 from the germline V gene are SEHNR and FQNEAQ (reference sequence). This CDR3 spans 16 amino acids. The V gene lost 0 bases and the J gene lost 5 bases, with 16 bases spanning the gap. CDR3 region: CASSLAWGAPSETQYF. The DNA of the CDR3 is TGTGCCAGCAGCTTAGCCTGGGGCGCCCCTAGTGAGACCCAGTACTTC. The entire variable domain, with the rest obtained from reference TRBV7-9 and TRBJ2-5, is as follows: DTGVSQNPRHKITKRGQNVTFRCDPISEHNRLYWYRQTLGQGPEFLTYFQNEAQLEKSRLLSDRFSAERPKGSFSTLEIQRTEQGDSAMYLCASSLAWGAPSETQYFGPGTRLLVL.

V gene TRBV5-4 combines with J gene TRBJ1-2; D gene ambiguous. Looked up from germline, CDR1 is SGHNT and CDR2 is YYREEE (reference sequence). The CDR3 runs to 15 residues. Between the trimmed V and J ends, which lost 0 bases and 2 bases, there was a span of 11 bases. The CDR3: CASSLAVRPNYGYTF. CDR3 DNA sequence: TGTGCCAGCAGCTTGGCCGTCAGGCCGAACTATGGCTACACCTTC.

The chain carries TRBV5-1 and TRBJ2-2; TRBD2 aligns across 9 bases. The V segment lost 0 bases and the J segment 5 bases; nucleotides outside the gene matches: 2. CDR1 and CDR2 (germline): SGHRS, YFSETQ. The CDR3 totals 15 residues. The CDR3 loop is CASSLVLAGTGELFF. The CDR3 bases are TGCGCCAGCAGCTTGGTACTAGCGGGTACCGGGGAGCTGTTTTTT.

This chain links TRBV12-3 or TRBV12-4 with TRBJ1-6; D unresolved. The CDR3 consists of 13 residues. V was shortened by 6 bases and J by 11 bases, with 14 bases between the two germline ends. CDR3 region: CASRDTVGTPLHF. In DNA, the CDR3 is TGTGCCAGCAGAGACACGGTTGGAACACCCCTCCACTTT.

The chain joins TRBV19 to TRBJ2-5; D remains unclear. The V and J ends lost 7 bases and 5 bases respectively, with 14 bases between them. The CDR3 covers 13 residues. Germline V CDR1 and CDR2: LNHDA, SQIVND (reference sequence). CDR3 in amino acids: CASNDPGEETQYF. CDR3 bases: TGTGCCAGTAACGACCCGGGTGAGGAGACCCAGTACTTC.

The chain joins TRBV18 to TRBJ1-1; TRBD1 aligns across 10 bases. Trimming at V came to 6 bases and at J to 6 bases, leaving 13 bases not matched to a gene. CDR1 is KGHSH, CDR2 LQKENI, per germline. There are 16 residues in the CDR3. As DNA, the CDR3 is TGTGCCAGCTCCCCTTTAGGACAGGGGGTCCTAGCTGAAGCTTTCTTT. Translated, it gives CASSPLGQGVLAEAFF. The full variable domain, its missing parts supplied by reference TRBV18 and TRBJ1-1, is NAGVMQNPRHLVRRRGQEARLRCSPMKGHSHVYWYRQLPEEGLKFMVYLQKENIIDESGMPKERFSAEFPKEGPSILRIQQVVRGDSAAYFCASSPLGQGVLAEAFFGQGTRLTVV.

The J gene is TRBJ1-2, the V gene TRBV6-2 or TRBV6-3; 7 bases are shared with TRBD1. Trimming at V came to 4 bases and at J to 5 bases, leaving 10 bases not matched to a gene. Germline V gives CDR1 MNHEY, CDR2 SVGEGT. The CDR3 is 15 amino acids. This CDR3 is CASSFITGTAYGYTF. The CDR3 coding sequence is TGTGCCAGCAGTTTCATAACCGGGACAGCATATGGCTACACCTTC.